This T cell receptor (beta chain) was recorded in a study of metastatic and nonmetastatic thyroid tumors. Study summary: The authors compared repertoires across blood and tumor or nodule tissue from malignant and benign thyroid patients. Study results and caveats: A significant increase in TCR beta diversity was reportedly seen in malignant thyroid tumors relative to benign nodules, in blood and tumor.

Thyroid surgery had not been preceded by any treatment in any patient. This clone came up many times. The antigen remains unidentified. In the study's own analysis: Built for papillary thyroid cancer, a distant-metastasis classifier drew on CDR3 differences across clinicopathological groups. TCRdb re-analyzed the PCR reads using MiXCR. None of the V and J calls come from the authors' own analysis; TCRdb made them. The sample lists tens of thousands of clones, roughly an eighth occurring once. The CDR3 runs to 14 residues. The V gene lost 4 bases and the J gene lost 5 bases, with 10 bases spanning the gap. The germline CDR1 and CDR2 sequences are SGHNT and YYREEE (reference sequence).

The sequenced material came from blood. This rearrangement joins TRBV5-4 to TRBJ1-6; D unresolved. This receptor was taken from a female donor with papillary thyroid cancer or a benign thyroid nodule (not recorded which). Some clones in this sample may be carry-over from other donors' samples. DNA for the CDR3: TGTGCCAGCAGCACGGACGGCCATAATTCACCCCTCCACTTT. This gives the protein CASSTDGHNSPLHF.